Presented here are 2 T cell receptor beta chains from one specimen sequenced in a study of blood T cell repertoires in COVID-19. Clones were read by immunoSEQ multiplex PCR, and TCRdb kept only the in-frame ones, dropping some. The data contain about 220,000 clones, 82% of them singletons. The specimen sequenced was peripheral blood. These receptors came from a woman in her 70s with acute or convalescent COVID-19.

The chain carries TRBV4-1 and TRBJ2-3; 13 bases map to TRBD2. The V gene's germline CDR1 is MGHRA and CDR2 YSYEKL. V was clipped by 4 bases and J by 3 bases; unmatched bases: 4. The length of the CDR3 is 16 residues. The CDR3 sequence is CASSRMTSGGTDTQYF. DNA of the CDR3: TGCGCCAGCAGCCGCATGACTAGCGGGGGGACAGATACGCAGTATTTT.

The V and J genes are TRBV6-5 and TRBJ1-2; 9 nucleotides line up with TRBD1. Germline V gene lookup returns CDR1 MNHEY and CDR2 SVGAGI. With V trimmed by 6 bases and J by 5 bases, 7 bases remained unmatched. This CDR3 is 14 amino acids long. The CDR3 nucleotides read TGTGCCAGCAGCCGACAGGGGGGCGGTTATGGCTACACCTTC. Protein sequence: CASSRQGGGYGYTF.